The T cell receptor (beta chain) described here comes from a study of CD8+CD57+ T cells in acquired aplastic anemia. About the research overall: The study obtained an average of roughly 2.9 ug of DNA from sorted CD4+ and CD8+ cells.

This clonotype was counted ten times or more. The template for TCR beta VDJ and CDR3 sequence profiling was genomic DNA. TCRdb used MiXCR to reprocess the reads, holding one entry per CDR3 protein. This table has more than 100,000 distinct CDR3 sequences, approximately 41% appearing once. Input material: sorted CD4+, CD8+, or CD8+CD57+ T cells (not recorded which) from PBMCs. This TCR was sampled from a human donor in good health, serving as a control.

The CDR3 protein is CASSRTSQGAAHGYTF. CDR3 nucleotides: TGTGCCAGCAGTCGGACCTCCCAGGGGGCGGCTCATGGCTACACCTTC. The gene calls are TRBV2 and TRBJ1-2; the match to TRBD1 covers 8 bases. There are 16 residues in the CDR3. Germline V gene data show CDR1 as SNHLY and CDR2 as FYNNEI. The V gene end was trimmed by 5 bases and the J gene end by 6 bases; junction bases not matched to a gene: 14.